A selection of T cell receptor beta chains follows, all from one sample in a study of memory CD4+ T cells and cytomegalovirus serostatus. The table came from immunoSEQ multiplex PCR; TCRdb's copy has only in-frame clones and leaves some out. Altogether 35,000 to 45,000 clones are present, 79% being singletons, with the ten largest covering roughly 5.2%. The material sequenced was memory CD4+ T cells from blood. These receptors came from an adult in good health and CMV-seropositive. Each CDR3 is given with its conserved first and last residue. D genes are given only for firm matches. Size values are once, few and many counts, or a class for expanded clones, and some rows have none.

clone size	D gene	CDR3 length	V gene	J gene	CDR3 protein	CDR3 DNA
-	-	17	TRBV4-3	TRBJ1-4	CASSQDAYQGTNEKLFF	TGCGCCAGCAGCCAAGATGCATATCAGGGAACTAATGAAAAACTGTTTTTT
-	TRBD2	15	TRBV2	TRBJ2-1	CASSVSSGSYNEQFF	TGTGCCAGCAGTGTTTCTAGCGGGAGTTACAATGAGCAGTTCTTC
once	TRBD2	15	TRBV18	TRBJ2-7	CASSPGRESPYEQYF	TGTGCCAGCTCACCTGGGCGGGAGTCGCCCTACGAGCAGTACTTC
few	-	16	TRBV19	TRBJ2-3	CASAFGVGSSTDTQYF	TGTGCCAGCGCCTTCGGTGTGGGGTCAAGCACAGATACGCAGTATTTT
-	TRBD2	15	TRBV4-3	TRBJ2-7	CASSPGLAGGQKQYF	TGCGCCAGCAGCCCGGGACTAGCGGGAGGGCAAAAGCAGTACTTC
-	-	13	TRBV6-4	TRBJ1-1	CASSSTGTTEAFF	TGTGCCAGCAGTAGCACAGGGACCACTGAAGCTTTCTTT
few	TRBD1	15	TRBV7-9	TRBJ1-2	CASSLGQGVNYGYTF	TGTGCCAGCAGCCTTGGACAGGGAGTTAACTATGGCTACACCTTC
-	-	15	TRBV4-3	TRBJ2-5	CASSQDRASLLEQYF	TGCGCCAGCAGCCAAGATAGAGCGAGCCTGCTAGAGCAGTACTTC
-	-	10	TRBV20-1	TRBJ1-1	CRAGNTEAFF	TGCAGGGCGGGGAACACTGAAGCTTTCTTT
-	TRBD1	14	TRBV28	TRBJ2-1	CASRGRGGLDEQFF	TGTGCCAGCAGGGGGCGAGGGGGCCTGGATGAGCAGTTCTTC
-	TRBD1	15	TRBV6-5	TRBJ2-7	CASSIHRDRRYEQYF	TGTGCCAGCAGTATACACCGGGACAGAAGATACGAGCAGTACTTC
-	-	15	TRBV4-2	TRBJ1-1	CASSQGRATDTEAFF	TGTGCCAGCAGCCAAGGGAGGGCCACGGACACTGAAGCTTTCTTT
-	-	16	TRBV18	TRBJ2-5	CASSLVSPDPRETQYF	TGTGCCAGCTCCTTGGTGAGTCCGGACCCTCGGGAGACCCAGTACTTC
once	-	13	TRBV5-4	TRBJ2-5	CASSLTRQETQYF	TGTGCCAGCAGCCTTACTAGACAAGAGACCCAGTACTTC
-	TRBD1	15	TRBV5-1	TRBJ1-2	CASSYYGQGEYGYTF	TGCGCCAGCAGCTACTACGGACAGGGGGAATATGGCTACACCTTC
-	-	13	TRBV7-3	TRBJ2-1	CASSLPPGNEQFF	TGTGCCAGCAGCTTACCCCCAGGCAATGAGCAGTTCTTC